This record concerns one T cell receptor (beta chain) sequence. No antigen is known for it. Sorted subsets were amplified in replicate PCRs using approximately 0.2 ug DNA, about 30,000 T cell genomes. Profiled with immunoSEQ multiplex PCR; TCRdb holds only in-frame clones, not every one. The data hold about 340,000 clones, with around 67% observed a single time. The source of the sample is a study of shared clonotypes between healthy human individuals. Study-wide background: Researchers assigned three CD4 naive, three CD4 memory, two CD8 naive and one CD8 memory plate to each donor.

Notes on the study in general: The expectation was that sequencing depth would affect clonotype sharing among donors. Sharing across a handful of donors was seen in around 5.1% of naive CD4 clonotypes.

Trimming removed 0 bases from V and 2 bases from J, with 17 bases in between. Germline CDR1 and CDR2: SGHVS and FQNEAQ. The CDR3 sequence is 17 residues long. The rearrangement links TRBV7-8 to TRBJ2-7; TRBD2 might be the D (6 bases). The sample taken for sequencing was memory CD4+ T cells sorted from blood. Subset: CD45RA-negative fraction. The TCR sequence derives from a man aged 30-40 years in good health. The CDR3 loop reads CASSLAIGGGKTYEQYF. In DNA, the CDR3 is TGTGCCAGCAGCTTAGCTATCGGGGGAGGAAAAACCTACGAGCAGTACTTC.